This T cell receptor (beta chain) was identified during a study of regulatory T cells in long-lasting Graves disease. Study-level results: There was favoring of TRBV28, TRBJ1-2 and TRBJ2-5 in persistent disease. Lower TCR diversity was seen in persistent Graves' patients than in newly diagnosed ones.

Arm-PCR with iRepertoire HTBI primers amplified the CDR3 regions for these TCR beta libraries. TCRdb analysed the multiplex PCR reads with MiXCR anew, one entry per CDR3 protein. The sample consists of 400,000 to 600,000 distinct CDR3 sequences, 20% to 25% of them appearing once. CDR3 size: 14 residues. V lost 3 bases to trimming and J lost 2 bases, with 11 bases between them. Germline V lookup: CDR1 MNHGY, CDR2 SVAAGI. Sample time point: persistent/refractory GD, antithyroid drugs over 5 years with positive TRAb. The TCR library was made from RNA that had been extracted from PBMCs in TRIzol. This clonotype came up a few times. Antigen: not known.

The sample in question was peripheral blood mononuclear cells (PBMCs), obtained when the disease was refractory, from a patient treated with antithyroid drugs. The receptor was derived from a female donor with Graves disease. The rearrangement links TRBV6-9 to TRBJ2-7; D not certain. This CDR3 is CASSYLLGTYEQYF. The CDR3 region has the DNA TGTGCCAGCAGTTACCTTCTGGGCACCTACGAGCAGTACTTC.